Presented here are 11 T cell receptor beta chains from one specimen sequenced in a study of blood T cell repertoires in COVID-19. Some clones are missing from TCRdb's copy, which holds only in-frame ones; the method was immunoSEQ multiplex PCR. The sample has a few hundred thousand clones, 70% to 90% seen once; the top ten hold 1.4% to 1.5%. Sequencing input: PBMCs or T cells enriched from blood (not recorded which). The receptors derive from a woman between 18 and 30 years old who had been exposed to COVID-19.

The chain has TRBV6-5 and TRBJ2-7, with 7 bases matching TRBD1. J lost 6 bases, V lost 6 bases, and 5 bases had no gene match. Germline V gene sequence: CDR1 MNHEY, CDR2 SVGAGI. The CDR3 is 12 residues long. The CDR3 DNA reads TGTGCCAGCAGAAAGGGACAGCTCGAGCAGTACTTC. Translating it yields CASRKGQLEQYF.

The chain has TRBV7-8 and TRBJ1-5; no clear D gene. The V gene's germline CDR1 is SGHVS and CDR2 FQNEAQ. CDR3 size: 13 residues. Trimming removed 5 bases at V and 3 bases at J, with 8 bases between. The CDR3 DNA reads TGTGCCAGCAGCCGCGGGATCAATCAGCCCCAGCATTTT. This encodes CASSRGINQPQHF.

This clone was recorded a few times. This rearrangement joins TRBV6-4 to TRBJ2-2; 7 bases match TRBD2. Germline V gene sequence: CDR1 MRHNA, CDR2 SNTAGT. Germline trimming cut 0 bases from V and 4 bases from J; bases unmatched to any gene: 5. CDR3 length equals 16 residues. In nucleotides, the CDR3 is TGTGCCAGCAGTGACTCGGGGAGGGGATCCACCGGGGAGCTGTTTTTT. Translating it yields CASSDSGRGSTGELFF.

For the CDR3, the DNA is TGTGCCAGCAGCTTTCTGACAGGGGGCGAAGGCTACGAGCAGTACTTC. Its protein product is CASSFLTGGEGYEQYF. This chain connects TRBV11-1 to TRBJ2-7, with TRBD1 identical over 10 bases. This CDR3 has 16 residues. V lost 3 bases and J lost 3; bases outside the gene matches: 8. Germline-derived CDR1 and CDR2 are SGHAT and FQDESV (reference sequence).

V and J are TRBV7-8 and TRBJ2-3, with D unresolved. CDR3 size: 17 residues. CDR1 SGHVS and CDR2 FQNEAQ come from the germline V gene. V lost 3 bases to trimming and J lost 4 bases, with 20 bases between them. CDR3 region: CASSFRPYDTSPDTQYF. CDR3 bases: TGTGCCAGCAGCTTCCGCCCCTATGACACGTCGCCAGATACGCAGTATTTT.

The chain combines TRBV5-1 with TRBJ2-7, with 8 bases that match TRBD2. The CDR3 runs 17 residues. The V segment lost 0 bases and the J segment 2 bases; nucleotides outside the gene matches: 10. Germline values: CDR1 SGHRS, CDR2 YFSETQ. The CDR3 nucleotides are TGCGCCAGCAGCTTGGAGAGTAGCGGGGTATACGCCTACGAGCAGTACTTC. As protein: CASSLESSGVYAYEQYF.

The chain is built from TRBV7-2 and TRBJ2-7; perhaps TRBD2 as D (6 bases). Between the trimmed V and J ends, which lost 3 bases and 2 bases, there was a span of 14 bases. The CDR3 spans 15 residues. CDR1 SGHTA and CDR2 FQGNSA come from the germline V gene. CDR3 region: CASSFTGTGTYEQYF. The CDR3 nucleotides are TGTGCCAGCAGCTTCACCGGGACTGGGACCTACGAGCAGTACTTC. The full variable domain, rest sourced from reference TRBV7-2 and TRBJ2-7, is GAGVSQSPSNKVTEKGKDVELRCDPISGHTALYWYRQSLGQGLEFLIYFQGNSAPDKSGLPSDRFSAERTGGSVSTLTIQRTQQEDSAVYLCASSFTGTGTYEQYFGPGTRLTVT.

This clone showed up just once. This chain's CDR3 is CASSHRAAGGYTQYF. The CDR3 bases are TGTGCCAGCAGCCACAGAGCGGCCGGAGGATATACGCAGTATTTT. The genes are TRBV27 and TRBJ2-3, with D tentatively TRBD2 (5 bases). V shed 6 bases and J shed 7 bases, with 20 bases lying between them. The CDR3 consists of 15 residues. Germline-derived CDR1 and CDR2 are MNHEY and SMNVEV (reference sequence).

This chain links TRBV3-1 (or the pseudogene TRBV3-2) with TRBJ2-7, with D possibly matching TRBD2 (5 bases). This CDR3 region has 17 residues. Germline V gene sequence: CDR1 LGHDT, CDR2 YNNKEL (reference sequence). V dropped 3 bases and J dropped 1 base, with 19 bases sitting between them. CDR3 sequence (DNA): TGTGCCAGCAGCCATGCTGGGCTGCCGGGGTTATCCTACGAGCAGTACTTC. It encodes CASSHAGLPGLSYEQYF.

The V gene is TRBV14, the J gene TRBJ2-7; weak D call: TRBD2 (7 bases). The V end lost 0 bases, the J end lost 6 bases, and 15 bases lay between the germline ends. Germline-derived CDR1 and CDR2 are SGHDN and FVKESK. This CDR3 has 15 residues. The CDR3 DNA follows: TGTGCCAGCAGCCAAGAAAGGTGGGGAGGGGGCGAGCAGTACTTC. This sequence encodes CASSQERWGGGEQYF.

The chain links TRBV28 to TRBJ1-6, with 7 bases aligning to TRBD1. CDR3 length: 17 residues. J was trimmed by 0 bases and V by 6 bases; bases with no gene match: 8. Germline V lookup: CDR1 MDHEN, CDR2 SYDVKM. The CDR3 bases are TGTGCCAGCAGACATTCGACAGGGAGCTCCTATAATTCACCCCTCCACTTT. The encoded protein is CASRHSTGSSYNSPLHF.